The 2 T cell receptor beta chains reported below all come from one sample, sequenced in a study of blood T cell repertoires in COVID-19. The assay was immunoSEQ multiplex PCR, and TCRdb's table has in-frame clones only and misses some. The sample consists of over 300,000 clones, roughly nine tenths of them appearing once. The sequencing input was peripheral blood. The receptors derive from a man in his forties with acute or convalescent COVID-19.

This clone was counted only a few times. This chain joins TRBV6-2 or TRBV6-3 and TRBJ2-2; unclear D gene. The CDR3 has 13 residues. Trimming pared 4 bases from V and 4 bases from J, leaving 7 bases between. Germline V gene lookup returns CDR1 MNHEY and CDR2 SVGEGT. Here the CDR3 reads CASSFAGTGELFF. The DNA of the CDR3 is TGTGCCAGCAGTTTCGCCGGCACCGGGGAGCTGTTTTTT.

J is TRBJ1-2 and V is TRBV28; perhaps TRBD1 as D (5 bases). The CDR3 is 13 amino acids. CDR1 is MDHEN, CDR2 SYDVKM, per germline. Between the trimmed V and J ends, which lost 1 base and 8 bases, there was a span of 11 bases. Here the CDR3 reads CASSLYSGGGYTF. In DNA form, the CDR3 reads TGTGCCAGCAGTTTATATTCCGGGGGAGGCTACACCTTC.